A selection of T cell receptor beta chains follows, all from one sample in a study of shared clonotypes between healthy human individuals. The method was immunoSEQ multiplex PCR; TCRdb's version includes in-frame clones alone and lacks a portion of them. The table includes millions of clones, 85% to 95% detected once. Sequencing input: naive CD4+ T cells sorted from blood. The receptors were gathered from a man aged 18 to 29 in good health. The CDR3 runs from the conserved cysteine through the conserved F or W. Fields, in order: J gene, V gene, D gene, clone size, CDR3 protein, CDR3 DNA. D genes are given only for firm matches. Clone size is not always given. Where it is, it says once, few, many or a class for expanded clones.

j_call: TRBJ2-1; v_call: TRBV27; d_call: TRBD1; clone_size: once; cdr3_aa: CASSSRAPGQSPNEQFF; cdr3_nt: TGTGCCAGCAGTTCTCGGGCTCCGGGACAGAGCCCCAATGAGCAGTTCTTC
j_call: TRBJ2-5; v_call: TRBV11-2; d_call: TRBD2; clone_size: once; cdr3_aa: CASSHIRSAGVQAQYF; cdr3_nt: TGTGCCAGCAGCCATATACGGTCTGCGGGGGTTCAGGCCCAGTACTTC
j_call: TRBJ2-6; v_call: TRBV19; d_call: -; clone_size: -; cdr3_aa: CASRVRQASGANVLTF; cdr3_nt: TGTGCCAGTAGGGTCAGACAGGCCTCTGGGGCCAACGTCCTGACTTTC
j_call: TRBJ2-7; v_call: TRBV5-6; d_call: TRBD1; clone_size: -; cdr3_aa: CASSLDGQGIPYEQYF; cdr3_nt: TGTGCCAGCAGCTTGGATGGACAGGGAATCCCCTACGAGCAGTACTTC
j_call: TRBJ2-7; v_call: TRBV5-1; d_call: TRBD1; clone_size: -; cdr3_aa: CASSFDAPGTGLDEQYF; cdr3_nt: TGCGCCAGCAGCTTTGATGCCCCCGGGACAGGGTTGGACGAGCAGTACTTC
j_call: TRBJ2-6; v_call: TRBV10-3; d_call: -; clone_size: -; cdr3_aa: CAITDDLSGANVLTF; cdr3_nt: TGTGCCATCACGGACGACCTCTCTGGGGCCAACGTCCTGACTTTC
j_call: TRBJ1-4; v_call: TRBV7-2; d_call: -; clone_size: -; cdr3_aa: CASSPKMGKLFF; cdr3_nt: TGTGCCAGCAGCCCTAAGATGGGAAAACTGTTTTTT
j_call: TRBJ2-7; v_call: TRBV7-6; d_call: TRBD1; clone_size: -; cdr3_aa: CASSLRGTGTYEQYF; cdr3_nt: TGTGCCAGCAGCTTACGAGGGACAGGGACCTACGAGCAGTACTTC
j_call: TRBJ2-5; v_call: TRBV28; d_call: TRBD2; clone_size: -; cdr3_aa: CASSLAEAGGQETQYF; cdr3_nt: TGTGCCAGCAGTTTAGCCGAGGCGGGGGGGCAAGAGACCCAGTACTTC
j_call: TRBJ2-5; v_call: TRBV7-2; d_call: -; clone_size: -; cdr3_aa: CASSPRKETQYF; cdr3_nt: TGTGCCAGCAGCCCGAGAAAAGAGACCCAGTACTTC
j_call: TRBJ2-6; v_call: TRBV15; d_call: -; clone_size: -; cdr3_aa: CATRYAGGINVLTF; cdr3_nt: TGTGCCACTCGCTACGCCGGCGGTATCAACGTCCTGACTTTC
j_call: TRBJ2-5; v_call: TRBV25-1; d_call: -; clone_size: -; cdr3_aa: CASSEYKGARGAQETQYF; cdr3_nt: TGTGCCAGCAGTGAATATAAGGGGGCGCGGGGAGCCCAAGAGACCCAGTACTTC
j_call: TRBJ2-7; v_call: TRBV7-2; d_call: TRBD1; clone_size: once; cdr3_aa: CASSTLGWDSTYEQYF; cdr3_nt: TGTGCCAGCAGCACTTTGGGCTGGGACAGTACCTACGAGCAGTACTTC
j_call: TRBJ1-2; v_call: TRBV6-5; d_call: -; clone_size: -; cdr3_aa: CASSFLGGNYGYTF; cdr3_nt: TGTGCCAGCAGCTTCTTGGGGGGGAACTATGGCTACACCTTC
j_call: TRBJ1-1; v_call: TRBV7-2; d_call: TRBD1; clone_size: -; cdr3_aa: CASSLTGGRVGTEAFF; cdr3_nt: TGTGCCAGCAGCTTGACAGGGGGCAGAGTTGGCACTGAAGCTTTCTTT
j_call: TRBJ1-2; v_call: TRBV30; d_call: -; clone_size: -; cdr3_aa: CAWSDGKSGYTF; cdr3_nt: TGTGCCTGGAGTGACGGGAAGTCTGGCTACACCTTC
j_call: TRBJ1-6; v_call: TRBV5-6; d_call: -; clone_size: -; cdr3_aa: CASSRGTGGGNSPLHF; cdr3_nt: TGTGCCAGCAGCCGGGGCACAGGTGGGGGAAATTCACCCCTCCACTTT
j_call: TRBJ2-3; v_call: TRBV6-1; d_call: TRBD1; clone_size: -; cdr3_aa: CASSEAIRGSQYF; cdr3_nt: TGTGCCAGCAGTGAAGCTATCAGGGGGTCGCAGTATTTT
j_call: TRBJ1-6; v_call: TRBV7-9; d_call: TRBD1; clone_size: few; cdr3_aa: CASSPRQGGNSPLHF; cdr3_nt: TGTGCCAGCAGCCCCAGACAGGGAGGCAATTCACCCCTCCACTTT
j_call: TRBJ2-1; v_call: TRBV6-5; d_call: -; clone_size: -; cdr3_aa: CASSYRGISYNEQFF; cdr3_nt: TGTGCCAGCAGTTACCGCGGGATTTCCTACAATGAGCAGTTCTTC
j_call: TRBJ2-5; v_call: TRBV29-1; d_call: -; clone_size: -; cdr3_aa: CSAEGVPGETQYF; cdr3_nt: TGCAGCGCCGAGGGGGTCCCGGGAGAGACCCAGTACTTC
j_call: TRBJ1-5; v_call: TRBV2; d_call: TRBD1; clone_size: -; cdr3_aa: CASQGQVVGQPQHF; cdr3_nt: TGTGCCAGCCAGGGACAGGTGGTTGGTCAGCCCCAGCATTTT